These T cell receptor beta chains were read from a single sample in a study of blood T cell repertoires in COVID-19. Produced via immunoSEQ multiplex PCR; TCRdb's table is partial and in-frame only. The sample holds some 150,000 clones, approximately 90% seen once. The sample comprised peripheral blood. These receptors all come from a woman between 50 and 59 years old with acute or convalescent COVID-19. The CDR3 runs from the conserved cysteine through the conserved F or W. D genes are given only for firm matches. The size field is filled for only some rows; it gives once, few, many or a size class.

clone_size	v_call	d_call	j_call	cdr3_aa	cdr3_nt
.	TRBV9	TRBD1	TRBJ1-1	CASSPSRGENTEAFF	TGTGCCAGCAGCCCGAGCAGGGGGGAGAACACTGAAGCTTTCTTT
.	TRBV19	.	TRBJ1-5	CASRPPGEPQHF	TGTGCCAGTAGGCCCCCGGGGGAGCCCCAGCATTTT
.	TRBV7-3	.	TRBJ2-3	CASSLIPDRTLDTQYF	TGTGCCAGCAGCTTAATTCCCGACAGAACCCTAGATACGCAGTATTTT
.	TRBV29-1	.	TRBJ1-3	CSVDPGENTIYF	TGCAGCGTTGACCCAGGGGAGAACACCATATATTTT
.	TRBV4-1	.	TRBJ2-1	CASSQDFGTKVCEQFF	TGCGCCAGCAGCCAAGATTTCGGAACTAAGGTCTGTGAGCAGTTCTTC
once	TRBV7-6	TRBD2	TRBJ2-1	CASSDRTSGGASLTFF	TGTGCCAGCAGCGATCGAACTAGCGGGGGGGCCAGTCTTACGTTCTTC
.	TRBV5-4	.	TRBJ2-7	CASAPSGLLPEQYF	TGTGCCAGCGCCCCCTCGGGTTTGTTACCCGAGCAGTACTTC
.	TRBV15	.	TRBJ2-7	CATSRDGGGRQSSYEQYF	TGTGCCACCAGCAGAGACGGGGGAGGCAGGCAGAGCTCCTACGAGCAGTACTTC
.	TRBV18	TRBD2	TRBJ2-3	CASSPQTSGRARDTQYF	TGTGCCAGCTCACCGCAGACTAGCGGGAGGGCCAGAGATACGCAGTATTTT
.	TRBV19	TRBD1	TRBJ1-3	CASSIDRDRDSGNTIYF	TGTGCCAGTAGTATAGATCGGGACAGGGACTCTGGAAACACCATATATTTT
.	TRBV13	.	TRBJ1-6	CASSPAGSSYNSPLHF	TGTGCCAGCAGCCCAGCCGGGAGCTCCTATAATTCACCCCTCCACTTT
.	TRBV29-1	TRBD1	TRBJ1-1	CSGGQGMNTEAFF	TGCAGCGGGGGACAGGGGATGAACACTGAAGCTTTCTTT
few	TRBV6-5	TRBD1	TRBJ1-1	CASSYLGQLNTEAFF	TGTGCCAGCAGTTACCTGGGACAGCTGAACACTGAAGCTTTCTTT
.	TRBV9	.	TRBJ1-2	CASSVEVGYGYTF	TGTGCCAGCAGCGTAGAAGTCGGGTATGGCTACACCTTC
.	TRBV15	TRBD1	TRBJ1-1	CATTPTGQANTEAFF	TGTGCCACCACCCCGACAGGGCAGGCGAACACTGAAGCTTTCTTT
.	TRBV6-2/TRBV6-3	.	TRBJ2-3	CASSYSRRSTDTQYF	TGTGCCAGCAGTTACTCCCGTAGAAGCACAGATACGCAGTATTTT
.	TRBV3-1/TRBV3-2	TRBD1	TRBJ1-1	CASREQGGETEAFF	TGTGCCAGCAGGGAGCAGGGGGGAGAAACTGAAGCTTTCTTT
.	TRBV5-1	TRBD2	TRBJ2-1	CASSFRGVDNEQFF	TGCGCCAGCAGCTTTCGGGGGGTGGACAATGAGCAGTTCTTC
.	TRBV5-1	.	TRBJ1-1	CASSQDSRATEAFF	TGCGCCAGCAGCCAGGACAGCAGGGCCACTGAAGCTTTCTTT
.	TRBV5-6	.	TRBJ2-7	CASSFVASYEQYF	TGTGCCAGCAGCTTCGTGGCTTCCTACGAGCAGTACTTC
.	TRBV12-3/TRBV12-4	.	TRBJ2-7	CASSPAGNEQYF	TGTGCCAGCAGTCCCGCAGGGAACGAGCAGTACTTC
.	TRBV5-4	TRBD2	TRBJ2-1	CASSFELAGAYNEQFF	TGTGCCAGCAGCTTCGAACTAGCGGGGGCCTACAATGAGCAGTTCTTC
.	TRBV14	.	TRBJ2-5	CASSVTGVGETQYF	TGTGCCAGCAGCGTGACGGGTGTCGGAGAGACCCAGTACTTC
.	TRBV27	.	TRBJ1-2	CASSLRIGVYGYTF	TGTGCCAGCAGTTTACGGATAGGGGTCTATGGCTACACCTTC
.	TRBV21-1	.	TRBJ1-1	CASPRHQGANTEAFF	TGTGCCAGCCCCCGGCACCAGGGGGCAAATACTGAAGCTTTCTTT
.	TRBV27	TRBD1	TRBJ1-2	CASSHRTGGAYYGYTF	TGTGCCAGCAGCCATCGTACAGGGGGCGCATACTATGGCTACACCTTC
.	TRBV4-2	TRBD1	TRBJ1-2	CASSQNRGQNYGYTF	TGTGCCAGCAGCCAGAACAGGGGGCAAAACTATGGCTACACCTTC
.	TRBV11-2	TRBD1	TRBJ1-6	CASSLWDSPNSPLHF	TGTGCCAGCAGCTTATGGGACAGCCCAAATTCACCCCTCCACTTT
.	TRBV24-1	TRBD2	TRBJ2-1	CATSDPTSGSGNEQFF	TGTGCCACCAGTGACCCGACTAGCGGGAGTGGCAATGAGCAGTTCTTC
.	TRBV18	.	TRBJ2-1	CASSPRGGSYNEQFF	TGTGCCAGCTCGCCTCGAGGGGGCTCCTACAATGAGCAGTTCTTC
.	TRBV11-2	TRBD1	TRBJ2-7	CASSATGGAGYEQYF	TGTGCCAGCAGCGCGACAGGGGGCGCGGGCTACGAGCAGTACTTC
.	TRBV6-5	.	TRBJ1-2	CATTTYSGRYGYTF	TGTGCCACAACCACCTACTCAGGGAGGTATGGCTACACCTTC
.	TRBV5-1	.	TRBJ1-2	CASSSTGINGYTF	TGCGCCAGCAGCTCTACAGGAATTAATGGCTACACCTTC
.	TRBV19	TRBD1	TRBJ1-2	CASSMNDRGYGYTF	TGTGCCAGTAGTATGAATGACAGGGGCTATGGCTACACCTTC
once	TRBV6-5	.	TRBJ1-2	CASRPDTTWGYTF	TGTGCCAGCAGACCCGACACCACTTGGGGCTACACCTTC
.	TRBV9	.	TRBJ2-7	CASSVGVGDYEQYF	TGTGCCAGCAGCGTAGGGGTGGGAGACTACGAGCAGTACTTC
.	TRBV12-5	.	TRBJ2-2	CASGLGGTPANTGELFF	TGTGCTAGTGGTTTGGGGGGGACACCCGCGAACACCGGGGAGCTGTTTTTT
.	TRBV11-1	.	TRBJ2-1	CASSLRRTTNEQFF	TGTGCCAGCAGCCTGCGAAGAACTACCAATGAGCAGTTCTTC
.	TRBV5-4	.	TRBJ2-5	CASSYAGVKETQYF	TGTGCCAGCAGCTACGCAGGGGTTAAAGAGACCCAGTACTTC
.	TRBV28	TRBD1	TRBJ1-4	CASLQGPRGEKLFF	TGTGCCAGCTTACAGGGGCCCCGGGGGGAAAAACTGTTTTTT
.	TRBV7-2	TRBD1	TRBJ1-2	CASSPTIWTGGRYGYTF	TGTGCCAGCAGCCCGACAATTTGGACAGGGGGTCGGTATGGCTACACCTTC
.	TRBV2	TRBD1	TRBJ2-7	CASRGDRGKEQYF	TGTGCCAGCAGGGGGGACAGGGGCAAAGAGCAGTACTTC
.	TRBV4-1	TRBD2	TRBJ2-1	CASSRGTSGGNNEQFF	TGCGCCAGCAGCCGAGGGACTAGCGGGGGAAACAATGAGCAGTTCTTC
.	TRBV7-7	.	TRBJ2-1	CASSKIDRPSSYNEQFF	TGTGCCAGCAGCAAAATCGACAGGCCCAGCTCCTACAATGAGCAGTTCTTC
.	TRBV30	TRBD2	TRBJ2-5	CAWSVARDYQEPQYF	TGTGCCTGGAGTGTAGCCAGGGACTACCAAGAGCCCCAGTACTTC
.	TRBV28	.	TRBJ1-1	CASSLDRWELNTEAFF	TGTGCCAGCAGTTTAGATCGGTGGGAGTTGAACACTGAAGCTTTCTTT
few	TRBV9	TRBD2	TRBJ2-7	CASSIGAGGRAEQYF	TGTGCCAGCAGCATCGGAGCGGGAGGTAGGGCCGAGCAGTACTTC
.	TRBV6-6	TRBD2	TRBJ2-1	CASSYLRGLAENEQFF	TGTGCCAGCAGTTACTTGCGGGGACTAGCGGAGAATGAGCAGTTCTTC
.	TRBV12-5	.	TRBJ2-7	CASGLGGPYEQYF	TGTGCTAGTGGTTTGGGAGGTCCCTACGAGCAGTACTTC
.	TRBV3-1/TRBV3-2	.	TRBJ1-5	CASSQAVGNQPQHF	TGTGCCAGCAGCCAAGCAGTGGGCAATCAGCCCCAGCATTTT
once	TRBV7-3	.	TRBJ2-2	CASSFEDSTNTGELFF	TGTGCCAGCAGCTTCGAGGACAGCACGAACACCGGGGAGCTGTTTTTT
.	TRBV6-6	TRBD1	TRBJ1-5	CASSPDRGQNQPQHF	TGTGCCAGCAGCCCCGACAGGGGGCAGAATCAGCCCCAGCATTTT
.	TRBV9	.	TRBJ1-1	CASSVLGDTEAFF	TGTGCCAGCAGCGTATTAGGAGACACTGAAGCTTTCTTT